The TCR beta chain described here comes from a study of blood T cell repertoires in COVID-19. About the research overall: Both acute and convalescent COVID-19 samples were obtained from the United States, Italy and Spain. Sources were T cells, B-cell-depleted T cells, or PBMCs; the material itself was cDNA or gDNA.

Source study methods: Quantification of nucleated cells was approximated via reference gene primer amplification. Repertoires were generated with immunoSEQ multiplex PCR, while TCRdb's copy carries only in-frame clones and drops some. The V and J calls and clone size come from that table; D and trimming were worked out from the DNA. The top ten hold 13% to 15% of the sample, which has about 52,000 clones, 70% to 90% seen once. The sequence was obtained from a man aged 70-80 years with acute or convalescent COVID-19. The sample consisted of peripheral blood.

The CDR3 nucleotides read TGTGCTAGTGGTTTGGGTGGACAGGGGGTGTGTTTCTTT. Its translation is CASGLGGQGVCFF. V gene TRBV12-5 combines with J gene TRBJ1-1; 10 bases match TRBD1. The ends lost 1 base at V and 13 bases at J; junction bases unmatched: 6. The CDR3 contains 13 residues. In germline, CDR1 is LGHNT, CDR2 FRNRAP.